The rows below give T cell receptor beta chains drawn from one sample of a study of cytomegalovirus exposure and HLA in healthy donors. Sequencing used immunoSEQ multiplex PCR; TCRdb keeps in-frame clones, though not all of them. This table has more than 85,000 clones, roughly three quarters appearing once. Sequenced material: PBMCs. The receptors were gathered from a male donor in good health and CMV-seropositive. The conserved cysteine and the conserved F or W are not part of the CDR3 here.

TRBV28	TRBJ2-5	ASSLRDRVKETQY
TRBV5-1	TRBJ2-1	ASSLGERGNEQF
TRBV5-6	TRBJ1-2	ASSQRKKRTGGDDYGYT
TRBV6-1	TRBJ1-2	ATRPGLRHGYT
TRBV5-6	TRBJ2-6	ASSLGDSGANVLT
TRBV30	TRBJ2-1	AWGLGTSGHYNEQF
TRBV5-6	TRBJ2-5	ASSSTAGETQY
TRBV29-1	TRBJ1-1	SVAPGGNTEAF
TRBV7-9	TRBJ1-1	ASSSRQGAMNTEAF
TRBV2	TRBJ1-1	ASKGQRNTEAF
TRBV15	TRBJ2-2	ATSRVGTTTGELF
TRBV2	TRBJ1-2	ASRARGENGYT
TRBV6-5	TRBJ1-3	ASSWGQGVGNTIY
TRBV5-1	TRBJ1-1	ASSSGSPMNTEAF
TRBV9	TRBJ2-7	ASSVGDRGHEQY
TRBV30	TRBJ2-2	AWSVPRGGVNTGELF
TRBV18	TRBJ1-2	ASRTGDNYGYT
TRBV18	TRBJ1-3	ASSPDRENTIY
TRBV19	TRBJ1-1	ASSRGQTMNTEAF
TRBV7-9	TRBJ2-5	ASSLGLGVETQY
TRBV30	TRBJ2-7	AWSTGGSTYEQY
TRBV19	TRBJ1-2	ASSPSDYGYT
TRBV5-1	TRBJ2-6	ASSLDGGANVLT
TRBV19	TRBJ2-5	ASSIPGSETQY
TRBV9	TRBJ2-2	AASQGADPGELF
TRBV5-1	TRBJ1-2	ASSENRGLTNYGYT
TRBV14	TRBJ2-2	ASSHIRGTGELF
TRBV5-6	TRBJ2-7	ASSLAGSYEQY
TRBV7-2	TRBJ1-2	ASSPTRQGAHGYT
TRBV18	TRBJ1-1	ASSPPGQSEAF
TRBV25-1	TRBJ2-5	ASSKRGGKETQY
TRBV5-1	TRBJ1-2	ASSWSGEKDGYT
TRBV5-6	TRBJ1-5	ASSAAGGGQPQH
TRBV4-1	TRBJ1-1	ASSQGGRGGNTEAF
TRBV6-5	TRBJ2-1	ASSPHTIGDNRAF